The 8 T cell receptor beta chains in this list originate from one sample, sequenced in a study of blood T cell repertoires in COVID-19. Sequencing used immunoSEQ multiplex PCR; TCRdb keeps in-frame clones, though not all of them. The data contain more than 300,000 clones, 87% of them singletons. Sequencing was carried out using peripheral blood. These receptors were collected from a woman aged 45-59 years with COVID-19, enrolled during active disease.

This clone was seen once. The gene calls are TRBV19 and TRBJ2-4; weak D call: TRBD1 (7 bases). The CDR3 is 16 amino acids. Germline V lookup: CDR1 LNHDA, CDR2 SQIVND (reference sequence). V was shortened by 6 bases and J by 0 bases, with 15 bases between the two germline ends. Here the CDR3 reads CASSMEGTEAKNIQYF. CDR3 nucleotides: TGTGCCAGTAGCATGGAGGGGACAGAAGCCAAAAACATTCAGTACTTC.

This rearrangement joins TRBV5-1 to TRBJ2-3; D is perhaps TRBD1 (6 bases). V was clipped by 1 base and J by 5 bases, with 8 bases between them. In germline, CDR1 is SGHRS, CDR2 YFSETQ. CDR3 length: 13 amino acids. The DNA for the CDR3 is TGCGCCAGCAGCTTGCAAGGGGGAGATACGCAGTATTTT. The encoded protein is CASSLQGGDTQYF.

The chain links TRBV7-5 to TRBJ2-4; TRBD2 reflects the table's D call only, with no check against the DNA. TRBV7-5 has pseudogene status. This CDR3 comprises 16 residues. The CDR3 DNA follows: TGTGTCAGAAGCTCCGGACTAGCAAAAGGCAAAAACATTCAGTACTTC. This sequence encodes CVRSSGLAKGKNIQYF.

The chain carries TRBV24-1 and TRBJ2-1, with 8 bases identical to TRBD2. CDR3 length equals 15 residues. V trimming: 5 bases; J trimming: 6 bases; junction bases outside the gene matches: 8. The germline CDR1 and CDR2 sequences are KGHDR and SFDVKD. The CDR3 protein is CATSGRASGPNEQFF. Here the CDR3 DNA reads TGTGCCACCAGTGGTCGGGCTAGCGGGCCCAATGAGCAGTTCTTC.

The J gene is TRBJ2-5, the V gene TRBV12-5; D gene ambiguous. The V gene lost 2 bases and the J gene lost 5 bases, with 9 bases spanning the gap. The CDR3 runs 13 residues. Germline V CDR1 and CDR2: LGHNT, FRNRAP. The CDR3 protein is CASGLPTGETQYF. Here the CDR3 DNA reads TGTGCTAGTGGTTTGCCTACCGGGGAGACCCAGTACTTC.

CDR3 sequence: CASSLTPMRGGTYEQYF. CDR3 DNA: TGTGCCAGCAGTTTAACCCCTATGAGGGGGGGAACCTACGAGCAGTACTTC. The chain uses TRBV27 and TRBJ2-7; TRBD2 might be the D (7 bases). Germline CDR1 reads MNHEY; CDR2 reads SMNVEV (reference sequence). V lost 2 bases and J lost 2, with 19 bases in between. This CDR3 region has 17 residues.

The CDR3 region has the DNA TGCGCCAGCAGCCCGGCAGCGGACGGGAATCAGCCCCAGCATTTT. Translating gives CASSPAADGNQPQHF. The V gene is TRBV5-1, the J gene TRBJ1-5; no reliable D call. Trimming took 4 bases from V and 4 from J, leaving 15 bases between them. From germline, CDR1 is SGHRS and CDR2 YFSETQ. The CDR3 loop spans 15 amino acids.

The chain uses TRBV2 and TRBJ1-1; TRBD1 might be the D (5 bases). Per the germline V gene, CDR1 is SNHLY and CDR2 is FYNNEI. This CDR3 region has 13 residues. V lost 4 bases to trimming and J lost 7 bases, with 13 bases between them. This CDR3 reads CASSVTMQGEAFF. The CDR3 nucleotides read TGTGCCAGCAGTGTTACGATGCAGGGTGAAGCTTTCTTT.